The 5 T cell receptor beta chains reported below all come from one sample, sequenced in a study of T cells after yellow fever vaccination. TCRdb re-analysed the 5' RACE reads in MiXCR, keeping a single row per CDR3 protein. Among some 600,000 distinct CDR3 sequences listed, roughly a sixth were seen once. The sample in question was PBMCs, obtained 5 to 6 days after the first yellow fever vaccination. Receptors were obtained from a man aged 18 to 29 who received the YFV17D yellow fever vaccine.

This clonotype appeared a few times. The J gene is TRBJ1-2, the V gene TRBV29-1; D remains unclear. V was shortened by 4 bases and J by 6 bases, with 12 bases between the two germline ends. The CDR3 spans 12 residues. Germline values: CDR1 SQVTM, CDR2 ANQGSEA. The CDR3, as DNA: TGCAGCGTTGGTGGCGGGGTCGATGGCTACACCTTC. Amino acid sequence: CSVGGGVDGYTF.

The J gene is TRBJ2-2, the V gene TRBV30; D could derive from TRBD1 or TRBD2 (5 bases each). CDR1 and CDR2 (germline): GTSNPN, SVGIG (reference sequence). V dropped 2 bases and J dropped 5 bases, with 6 bases sitting between them. This CDR3 has 12 amino acids. CDR3 sequence reads: CAWSWGTGELFF. CDR3 sequence (DNA): TGTGCCTGGAGTTGGGGGACCGGGGAGCTGTTTTTT.

This clonotype was counted only a few times. The chain combines TRBV29-1 with TRBJ2-7, with D tentatively TRBD1 (6 bases). The length of the CDR3 is 14 residues. Germline CDR1 reads SQVTM; CDR2 reads ANQGSEA. Trimming removed 3 bases at V and 1 base at J, with 13 bases between. For the CDR3, the DNA is TGCAGCGTTGAGTCTGGGGGCGAGTCCTACGAGCAGTACTTC. Its translation is CSVESGGESYEQYF.

This clonotype was detected a few times. The chain joins TRBV29-1 to TRBJ1-5; no reliable D call. The germline V and J ends were trimmed by 5 bases and 2 bases, with 13 bases remaining between them. CDR1 is SQVTM and CDR2 is ANQGSEA in the germline V gene. The CDR3 loop spans 14 amino acids. CDR3 bases: TGCAGCGTTACTTTAACTGACGGCAATCAGCCCCAGCATTTT. Amino acids: CSVTLTDGNQPQHF.

This chain links TRBV19 with TRBJ2-5; D gene uncertain. This CDR3 is 12 amino acids long. V gave up 3 bases and J gave up 3 bases, with 5 bases separating them. Germline CDR1 reads LNHDA; CDR2 reads SQIVND (reference sequence). The CDR3 coding sequence is TGTGCCAGTAGTATGCGCAAAGAGACCCAGTACTTC. The encoded protein is CASSMRKETQYF.